This T cell receptor (beta chain) was identified in a study of blood T cell repertoires in COVID-19 (dated by TCRdb to about 2020). About the study as a whole: The collaborator samples originated in the United States, Italy and Spain and spanned the acute and convalescent phases of COVID-19. The repertoires were released in a freely available public database intended as a resource for research on the immune response to SARS-CoV-2. The prospective study material was composed of cDNA or gDNA derived from T cells, B-cell-depleted T cells, or PBMCs. Samples came from the ongoing ImmuneRACE study (first 160 participants) plus 1,254 subjects from 6 global collaborators. A de-identified subject ID, COVID-19 status, age in years and sex were almost always included in the sample metadata. Subjects who had been exposed to COVID-19, were actively infected with it, or had recovered from it provided the deeply sampled blood TCRbeta repertoires that made up the dataset. HLA class I and class II types, where available, came from metadata supplied by the sample provider rather than from assay-based typing.

Each collaborating institution followed its own protocols to collect whole blood in K2EDTA tubes. For TCRbeta analysis, collaborators shipped samples in one of three forms: frozen whole blood, isolated PBMCs, or DNA extracted from either of those sample types. TCRbeta CDR3 regions were amplified from genomic DNA by means of the immunoSEQ Assay, a bias-controlled multiplex PCR. Per the source publication's procedure: The number of nucleated cells in each sample was estimated by amplification of reference gene primers within the assay. To quantify the absolute abundance of each unique TCRbeta CDR3 rearrangement, sequence reads were collapsed and filtered. For each sample, productive Simpson clonality was calculated as the square root of Simpson's diversity index across productive rearrangements. The table was pulled from immuneACCESS by TCRdb, which kept in-frame rearrangements only. Such tables lose some clones; where checked, under half of the loss comes from unresolved V genes, and the rest has no known cause. From that table come the V and J calls and clone size; the DNA was used to work out D and trimming. The sample table holds roughly 320,000 clones, of which 75% to 85% were seen once. Jointly, the top ten make up around 6.9% of the sample.

This clone occurred once. No antigen is known for it. Per-base qualities were not stored, and no clone one base away is much larger. Beyond this particular receptor, the publication reports: The quantity of clinical and demographic metadata differed by source and by participant and was supplied without curation.

The CDR3 runs 14 amino acids, cysteine and phenylalanine included. The entry retains the CDR3 DNA only, 42 bases that are in frame from base 1. Trimming costs V 2 bases and J 6 bases, and their ends lie 12 bases apart. Based on the germline V gene, the CDR1 and CDR2 sequences are ENHRY and SYGVKD. The TCR originated in a human donor in a cohort sampled during active COVID-19. Rearrangement joined TRBV10-3 to TRBJ2-3, with an unclear D gene assignment. Sample: peripheral blood. The CDR3 amino acid sequence is: CAISEESSPDTQYF. The sequenced DNA: TGTGCCATCAGTGAGGAATCAAGCCCGGATACGCAGTATTTT.